This T cell receptor (delta chain) derives from a study of gamma-delta T cells after stem cell transplantation. TCRdb re-called the RT-PCR reads through CATT. The profile covers under 1,500 delta-chain clones, with 9.5% to 15% appearing a single time and about a quarter taken by the ten largest. This clone was seen a handful of times. A read error likely explains this, since a far larger clone differs by one base. Other DNA variants within this sample encode the same CDR3. Specimen: gamma-delta T cells. This TCR came from a human donor. It is not recorded whose cells these are; they may come from a transplant donor.

The CDR3 region is CACDPPPVEGISWDTRQMFF. CDR3 nucleotide sequence: TGTGCCTGTGACCCACCGCCGGTTGAGGGGATATCCTGGGACACCCGACAGATGTTTTTC. This chain joins TRDV2 and TRDJ3; 7 nucleotides align to TRDD3. CDR1 and CDR2 (germline): GEAIGNYY, EKD. V was pared by 3 bases and J by 1 base, with 14 bases of the junction left unmatched. This CDR3 contains 20 residues.